The next 28 T cell receptor beta chains were all read from a single sample in a study of identical twins listed by TCRdb under 2016. Library preparation used 5' RACE. The data were produced on an Illumina HiSeq 2000. Using fastp at Q25 and MiXCR, TCRdb reprocessed the public reads and kept productive beta chains. For every CDR3 protein sequence, its rows merge into one entry that carries the most common genes and DNA. For this sample the table gives a few hundred thousand distinct CDR3 sequences, of which roughly 20% were detected only once. In total, the top ten clones hold 9.5% to 15% of the sample. The material sequenced was naive T cells sorted from blood. The cell subset or site label corresponds to: cells isolated with a human naive T-cell isolation kit. The receptor set was obtained from a man aged 50 to 60 in good health.

This clonotype was seen at least ten times. The chain uses TRBV28 and TRBJ2-6; 11 bases are a match to TRBD2. The junction had 16 bases not matched to a gene; V was cut back by 6 bases and J by 0 bases. CDR3 length equals 21 residues. CDR1 is MDHEN and CDR2 is SYDVKM in the germline V gene. The CDR3 nucleotides read TGTGCCAGCAGGGAGGGACCCGGGACTAGCGGAGTGAGCTCTGGGGCCAACGTCCTGACTTTC. Its protein is CASREGPGTSGVSSGANVLTF.

This clonotype was observed a few times. The chain employs TRBV12-3 or TRBV12-4 and TRBJ2-5; D gene uncertain. The V end lost 7 bases, the J end lost 5 bases, and 14 bases lay between the germline ends. The length of the CDR3 is 13 residues. The CDR3 nucleotides are TGTGCCAGCACATCTGAGGTTTGGGAGACCCAGTACTTC. Residues: CASTSEVWETQYF.

This chain joins TRBV20-1 and TRBJ1-5; TRBD1 is a possible D gene (5 bases). Looked up from germline, CDR1 is DFQATT and CDR2 is SNEGSKA (reference sequence). The V gene lost 0 bases and the J gene lost 8 bases, with 14 bases spanning the gap. This CDR3 is built from 14 residues. Here the CDR3 DNA reads TGCAGTGCTAGAGATGGGACCTCGGGGGAGCCCCAGCATTTT. Protein sequence: CSARDGTSGEPQHF.

This chain connects TRBV6-5 to TRBJ2-3; possibly TRBD2 for D (7 bases). CDR3 length: 16 residues. Germline assignment: CDR1 MNHEY and CDR2 SVGAGI. V shed 2 bases and J shed 2 bases, with 14 bases lying between them. The CDR3 loop is CASSYDGGRVTDTQYF. The DNA for the CDR3 is TGTGCCAGCAGTTACGACGGGGGGCGAGTCACAGATACGCAGTATTTT.

Turning to this clonotype: A much more abundant neighbour one base away suggests this may be a read error. The gene calls are TRBV5-1 and TRBJ2-7, with D unresolved. CDR1 and CDR2 from the germline V gene are SGHRS and YFSETQ. Trimming took 3 bases from V and 3 from J, leaving 16 bases between them. This CDR3 is 15 amino acids long. The CDR3 sequence: CASSSSRWDVYEQYF. The CDR3 DNA reads TGCGCCAGCAGCTCTTCCCGTTGGGATGTCTACGAGCAGTACTTC.

The rearrangement uses TRBV29-1 and TRBJ2-5; 7 bases align to TRBD2. V lost 5 bases and J lost 4; bases outside the gene matches: 7. The CDR3 runs 13 residues. The germline V gene encodes CDR1 SQVTM and CDR2 ANQGSEA. The CDR3 DNA reads as TGCAGCGTTACCGGGGACTACGGAGAGACCCAGTACTTC. This sequence encodes CSVTGDYGETQYF.

This clonotype turned up a few times. The chain joins TRBV7-2 to TRBJ2-1; 10 bases agree with TRBD2. Trimming at V came to 11 bases and at J to 9 bases, leaving 16 bases not matched to a gene. This CDR3 has 15 amino acids. The germline V gene has CDR1 SGHTA and CDR2 FQGNSA. The CDR3 reads CAVLLGLAGVTEQFF. The CDR3 DNA reads TGTGCCGTCCTCTTAGGGCTAGCGGGAGTCACTGAGCAGTTCTTC.

The chain joins TRBV5-6 to TRBJ1-6; no reliable D call. The CDR3 is 15 amino acids. Germline assignment: CDR1 SGHDT and CDR2 YYEEEE. Trimming took off 1 base at V and 6 bases at J, with 11 bases between the two ends. CDR3 in amino acids: CASSLYPGFNSPLHF. Written as DNA, the CDR3 is TGTGCCAGCAGCTTGTATCCCGGGTTTAATTCACCCCTCCACTTT.

The chain carries TRBV10-3 and TRBJ2-7; 8 bases agree with TRBD1. The CDR3 has 15 residues. J lost 2 bases, V lost 2 bases, and 5 bases had no gene match. Germline V gene data show CDR1 as ENHRY and CDR2 as SYGVKD. The CDR3 sequence: CAISEGQGPTYEQYF. CDR3 in DNA: TGTGCCATCAGTGAGGGACAGGGTCCCACCTACGAGCAGTACTTC.

This clonotype has ten or more counts. The chain is built from TRBV5-1 and TRBJ2-7; 8 bases match TRBD1. The trim removed 2 bases at V and 0 bases at J, leaving 7 bases unmatched. Germline CDR1 is SGHRS and CDR2 is YFSETQ. This CDR3 region has 16 residues. The CDR3 nucleotides are TGCGCCAGCAGCTTCAATTCAGGGGGCGGCTCCTACGAGCAGTACTTC. Protein sequence: CASSFNSGGGSYEQYF.

This clonotype was seen only a few times. V and J are TRBV7-3 and TRBJ2-2, with D perhaps given as TRBD1 or TRBD2 (5 bases each). V dropped 4 bases and J dropped 0 bases, with 9 bases sitting between them. Germline loops: CDR1 SGHTA, CDR2 FQGTGA. The length of the CDR3 is 15 residues. The CDR3 is CASSSGRTNTGELFF. The CDR3 DNA reads as TGTGCCAGCAGCTCGGGACGGACGAACACCGGGGAGCTGTTTTTT.

V usage is TRBV3-1 and J usage is TRBJ2-1; TRBD2 aligns across 8 bases. The germline CDR1 and CDR2 sequences are LGHDT and YNNKEL (reference sequence). V shed 4 bases and J 6 bases; nucleotides not matched to a gene: 8. This CDR3 spans 15 amino acids. This chain's CDR3 is CASSPPPGRGNEQFF. The CDR3 DNA reads TGTGCCAGCAGCCCGCCCCCCGGGAGGGGCAATGAGCAGTTCTTC.

This clonotype has at least ten counts. This chain joins TRBV4-2 and TRBJ2-4, with 14 bases fitting TRBD2. Germline assignment: CDR1 LGHNA and CDR2 YNFKEQ. The CDR3 runs to 20 residues. V was pared by 0 bases and J by 0 bases, with 7 bases of the junction left unmatched. CDR3 in DNA: TGTGCCAGCAGCCAAGATCAAGGACTAGCGGGAGGAATAGCCAAAAACATTCAGTACTTC. It codes for CASSQDQGLAGGIAKNIQYF.

The chain links TRBV7-9 to TRBJ1-1; no clear D gene. The CDR3 is made up of 14 amino acids. Trimming took off 8 bases at V and 0 bases at J, with 13 bases between the two ends. Looked up from germline, CDR1 is SEHNR and CDR2 is FQNEAQ (reference sequence). The CDR3 nucleotides read TGTGCCAGCGAGGTTATCGGGCTGAACACTGAAGCTTTCTTT. Translation gives CASEVIGLNTEAFF. Complete variable domain (other parts from reference TRBV7-9 and TRBJ1-1): DTGVSQNPRHKITKRGQNVTFRCDPISEHNRLYWYRQTLGQGPEFLTYFQNEAQLEKSRLLSDRFSAERPKGSFSTLEIQRTEQGDSAMYLCASEVIGLNTEAFFGQGTRLTVV.

This clonotype came up a few times. The chain is built from TRBV5-1 and TRBJ2-7; no firm D call. V was clipped by 1 base and J by 2 bases, with 13 bases between them. CDR1 is SGHRS, CDR2 YFSETQ, per germline. This CDR3 spans 15 amino acids. As DNA, the CDR3 is TGCGCCAGCAGCTTGCAGGTAGATAAGGCCTACGAGCAGTACTTC. This codes for CASSLQVDKAYEQYF.

J is TRBJ2-7 and V is TRBV20-1; D unclear. The CDR3 totals 15 residues. The germline V gene encodes CDR1 DFQATT and CDR2 SNEGSKA (reference sequence). V was pared by 0 bases and J by 2 bases, with 14 bases between. The CDR3 sequence: CSARDEYRITYEQYF. In nucleotides, the CDR3 is TGCAGTGCTAGAGATGAATACAGAATAACCTACGAGCAGTACTTC.

V gene TRBV6-1 combines with J gene TRBJ2-5, with D uncertain. Trimming removed 11 bases from V and 2 bases from J, with 9 bases in between. This CDR3 contains 11 residues. Germline V gene data show CDR1 as MNHNS and CDR2 as SASEGT. The CDR3 here is CAGRLQETQYF. CDR3 bases: TGTGCCGGGCGGTTGCAAGAGACCCAGTACTTC.

The chain links TRBV6-5 to TRBJ2-1, with D unclear. The germline V gene has CDR1 MNHEY and CDR2 SVGAGI. Deletions cut 2 bases from V and 5 bases from J, with 7 bases between. CDR3 length equals 13 residues. The CDR3 coding sequence is TGTGCCAGCAGTTACGCACAGAACAATGAGCAGTTCTTC. Amino acid sequence: CASSYAQNNEQFF.

The chain is built from TRBV4-3 and TRBJ2-7; D is ambiguous. Trimming left V 0 bases short and J 4 bases short, with 13 bases between. CDR1 LGHNA and CDR2 YSLEER come from the germline V gene. This CDR3 is built from 15 residues. CDR3 protein: CASSQESRSHYEQYF. The CDR3 region has the DNA TGCGCCAGCAGCCAAGAATCCCGCTCTCATTACGAGCAGTACTTC.

This clonotype was seen ten or more times. The rearrangement links TRBV27 to TRBJ1-3; D is perhaps TRBD1 (5 bases). Germline lookup yields CDR1 MNHEY and CDR2 SMNVEV (reference sequence). This CDR3 has 14 amino acids. Trimming removed 6 bases at V and 2 bases at J, with 11 bases between. CDR3 residues: CASSHRGPGNTIYF. The CDR3 DNA sequence: TGTGCCAGCAGCCACCGGGGACCTGGAAACACCATATATTTT.

This clonotype was seen ten or more times. The V and J genes are TRBV5-1 and TRBJ1-2; 7 bases match TRBD1. Germline assignment: CDR1 SGHRS and CDR2 YFSETQ. The CDR3 runs 17 residues. Unmatched junction bases numbered 13, after V lost 3 bases and J lost 2 bases. The CDR3 bases are TGCGCCAGCAGCTCAATAGTAAGGGGACAGCAGAACTATGGCTACACCTTC. Its protein product is CASSSIVRGQQNYGYTF.

This clonotype has ten or more counts. The chain is built from TRBV6-2 or TRBV6-3 and TRBJ2-1; 8 bases align to TRBD1. V gave up 2 bases and J gave up 0 bases; unmatched junction bases: 15. CDR3 length: 20 residues. CDR1 and CDR2 (germline): MNHEY, SVGEGT. CDR3 region: CASSYQDWDRQPFSYNEQFF. The CDR3 DNA reads as TGTGCCAGCAGTTACCAAGATTGGGACAGGCAACCTTTCTCCTACAATGAGCAGTTCTTC.

This clonotype was seen ten or more times. V and J are TRBV18 and TRBJ2-5; the D gene is possibly TRBD2 (5 bases). CDR3 length equals 12 residues. Germline lookup yields CDR1 KGHSH and CDR2 LQKENI. Trimming shortened V by 6 bases and J by 7 bases, and 12 bases separated the two germline ends. This CDR3 is CASSLLEGTQYF. The CDR3 DNA reads TGTGCCAGCTCCCTCCTTGAGGGGACCCAGTACTTC.

The rearrangement uses TRBV7-2 and TRBJ2-7; tentatively, D is TRBD2 (6 bases). The CDR3 runs 15 residues. Deletions cut 2 bases from V and 2 bases from J, with 13 bases between. The germline gives CDR1 SGHTA, CDR2 FQGNSA. The CDR3 spells CASSLFRGSPYEQYF. Here the CDR3 DNA reads TGTGCCAGCAGCTTATTTCGGGGGTCCCCCTACGAGCAGTACTTC.

This clonotype was found many times. The V gene is TRBV5-4, the J gene TRBJ2-7; 10 bases match TRBD1. The CDR3 runs to 15 residues. Trimming took 4 bases from V and 4 from J; bases not matched to a gene: 8. CDR1 and CDR2 (germline): SGHNT, YYREEE (reference sequence). CDR3 nucleotides: TGTGCCAGCAGCAAAGGACAGGGGGATCGGTACGAGCAGTACTTC. Translating gives CASSKGQGDRYEQYF.

The table lists this clonotype with many counts. The chain has TRBV4-1 and TRBJ2-3, with 12 nucleotides matching TRBD2. The V segment lost 1 base and the J segment 2 bases; nucleotides outside the gene matches: 19. The germline gives CDR1 MGHRA, CDR2 YSYEKL. The CDR3 has 22 residues. CDR3 loop: CASSQGLSRLAGDIPTTDTQYF. The DNA for the CDR3 is TGCGCCAGCAGCCAAGGATTGTCCCGACTAGCGGGGGACATTCCTACCACAGATACGCAGTATTTT.

This clonotype has only a few counts. The gene calls are TRBV20-1 and TRBJ2-1; TRBD2 agrees at 10 bases. Germline trimming cut 1 base from V and 9 bases from J; bases unmatched to any gene: 9. Germline values: CDR1 DFQATT, CDR2 SNEGSKA (reference sequence). The CDR3 contains 15 residues. CDR3: CSARGPSGSALEQFF. The CDR3 coding sequence is TGCAGTGCTAGAGGACCTAGCGGGAGCGCTCTTGAGCAGTTCTTC.

Ten or more counts support this clonotype. This chain joins TRBV20-1 and TRBJ1-1; no firm D call. Germline CDR1 reads DFQATT; CDR2 reads SNEGSKA (reference sequence). The CDR3 consists of 13 residues. Trimming took 4 bases from V and 0 from J, leaving 9 bases between them. The chain's CDR3 is CSATNHMNTEAFF. The CDR3 DNA is TGCAGTGCTACCAACCACATGAACACTGAAGCTTTCTTT.